This T cell receptor (beta chain) was retrieved from a study of blood T cell repertoires in COVID-19. Authors' analysis steps: Nucleated cell number was recorded as an estimate derived from reference gene primer amplification. Sequencing used immunoSEQ multiplex PCR; TCRdb keeps in-frame clones, though not all of them. V and J calls and clone size are as listed in that table; D and trimming were resolved from the DNA. The sample carries about 230,000 clones, 65% to 85% recorded once. CDR3 length: 18 amino acids. Unmatched junction bases numbered 6, after V lost 2 bases and J lost 1 base. The germline V gene encodes CDR1 SGDLS and CDR2 YYNGEE.

Sequencing used peripheral blood. The V call is TRBV9, the J call TRBJ2-3; TRBD2 aligns across 14 bases. This clonotype originated in a woman older than 75 with acute or convalescent COVID-19. CDR3 coding DNA: TGTGCCAGCAGCGTCGTGGGACTAGCGGGGGACCGCACAGATACGCAGTATTTT. This gives the protein CASSVVGLAGDRTDTQYF.